The sequence of this T cell receptor beta chain was determined in a study of blood T cell repertoires in COVID-19. Study at large: The recovered donors of Cohort 3 showed two negative PCRs, clearance, or symptom resolution. Italy, Spain and the United States were the sources of the convalescent and acute COVID-19 samples. T cells, B-cell-depleted T cells, or PBMCs provided the cDNA or gDNA that served as material.

Germline CDR1 WSHSY, CDR2 SAAADI. V lost 5 bases and J 2 bases, leaving 9 bases between the germline ends. The CDR3 has 13 amino acids. Cohorts were assigned according to the clinical history that participants reported. This table comes from immunoSEQ multiplex PCR, and its TCRdb copy is limited to in-frame clones, with some not included. Of 250,000 to 350,000 clones in the sample, around 89% were seen once. The source material was PBMCs or T cells enriched from blood (not recorded which). The chain links TRBV10-2 to TRBJ1-2; weak D call: TRBD1 (6 bases). This sequence was found in a woman aged 60-75 years in a cohort exposed to, infected with or recovered from COVID-19 (not recorded which). CDR3 loop: CASSRDMNYGYTF. CDR3 nucleotide sequence: TGCGCCAGCAGTAGGGACATGAACTATGGCTACACCTTC.